This TCR beta chain emerged from a study of Graves' ophthalmopathy and Graves' hyperthyroidism. This clonotype was observed at least ten times. Its antigen is undetermined. CDR3 regions of TCR beta were amplified from RNA transcripts. An initial RT-PCR round employing HTBI primers preceded a second-round multiplex PCR. One entry per CDR3 protein results from TCRdb running MiXCR on the multiplex PCR reads. The data show approximately 700,000 distinct CDR3 sequences, roughly two fifths seen once. Study observations and caveats: Stable hyperthyroidism and ophthalmopathy were told apart by a 13-signature model, which achieved less than 90% sensitivity and around 77% specificity.

The sequence came from an adult man with Graves' ophthalmopathy. The sample comprised peripheral blood.

The CDR3 nucleotides are TGTGCCAGCAGCTTTGAAAACTATGGCTACACCTTC. Protein sequence: CASSFENYGYTF. The rearrangement joins TRBV11-2 to TRBJ1-2; D is ambiguous. The CDR3 is 12 residues long. Germline assignment: CDR1 SGHAT and CDR2 FQNNGV. The germline V and J ends were trimmed by 3 bases and 2 bases, with 4 bases remaining between them. The entire variable domain, with the rest obtained from reference TRBV11-2 and TRBJ1-2, is as follows: EAGVAQSPRYKIIEKRQSVAFWCNPISGHATLYWYQQILGQGPKLLIQFQNNGVVDDSQLPKDRFSAERLKGVDSTLKIQPAKLEDSAVYLCASSFENYGYTFGSGTRLTVV.